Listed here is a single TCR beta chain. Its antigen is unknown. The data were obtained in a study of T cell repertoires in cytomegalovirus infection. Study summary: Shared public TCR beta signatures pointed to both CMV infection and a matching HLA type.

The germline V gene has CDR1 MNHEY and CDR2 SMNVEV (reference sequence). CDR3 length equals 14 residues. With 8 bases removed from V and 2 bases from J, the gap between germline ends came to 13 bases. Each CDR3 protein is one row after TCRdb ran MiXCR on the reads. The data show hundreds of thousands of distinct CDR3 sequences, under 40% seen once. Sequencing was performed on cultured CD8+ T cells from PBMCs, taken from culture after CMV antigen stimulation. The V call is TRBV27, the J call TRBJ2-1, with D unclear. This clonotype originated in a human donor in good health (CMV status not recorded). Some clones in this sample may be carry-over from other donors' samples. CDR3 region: CASRLGLPYNEQFF. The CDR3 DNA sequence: TGTGCCAGCCGGCTAGGGCTACCCTACAATGAGCAGTTCTTC.